Shown below are 5 T cell receptor beta chains from a single sample sequenced in a study of T cells in tuberculosis. The assay was immunoSEQ multiplex PCR, and TCRdb's table has in-frame clones only and misses some. The repertoire holds 50,000 to 65,000 clones, with roughly 88% as singletons. Sorting used thawed, overnight-rested PBMC stained with anti-CD3, a viability dye and GMM-loaded CD1B tetramer. The CD1B tetramers carried C32 glucose monomycolate purified from Rhodococcus equi. The sample comprised CD1b-GMM tetramer-negative cells sorted from PBMCs. These receptors all stem from an adult woman with latent tuberculosis.

The chain has TRBV30 and TRBJ2-1, with TRBD2 matching 10 bases. V trimming: 6 bases; J trimming: 4 bases; junction bases outside the gene matches: 3. The CDR3 runs to 13 residues. The germline CDR1 and CDR2 sequences are GTSNPN and SVGIG (reference sequence). The CDR3 region is CACSLAGYNEQFF. DNA of the CDR3: TGTGCCTGTTCACTAGCGGGATACAATGAGCAGTTCTTC.

The CDR3 spells CASSLWGDYRNEQFF. DNA for the CDR3: TGTGCCAGCTCACTTTGGGGGGACTACCGGAATGAGCAGTTCTTC. This chain joins TRBV18 and TRBJ2-1; 7 bases fit TRBD2. Germline V gene sequence: CDR1 KGHSH, CDR2 LQKENI. This CDR3 region has 15 residues. Unmatched junction bases numbered 10, after V lost 4 bases and J lost 7 bases.

The chain carries TRBV6-6 and TRBJ1-1; D gene ambiguous. V lost 0 bases and J 3 bases, leaving 8 bases between the germline ends. The CDR3 is 14 residues long. CDR1 is MNHNY, CDR2 SVGAGI, per germline (reference sequence). The CDR3 DNA sequence: TGTGCCAGCAGTTACTCGGCGGGATACACTGAAGCTTTCTTT. It codes for CASSYSAGYTEAFF.

Concerning this clone itself: An end of the junction does not agree with germline; a read error may underlie this. CDR3: CAWSVASGIENQYF. CDR3 nucleotide sequence: TGTGCCTGGAGTGTAGCTAGCGGTATAGAGAACCAGTACTTC. The rearrangement links TRBV30 to TRBJ2-5, with TRBD2 identical over 7 bases. The CDR3 is made up of 14 amino acids. The germline CDR1 and CDR2 sequences are GTSNPN and SVGIG (reference sequence).

This clone is a singleton in its sample. The gene calls are TRBV7-9 and TRBJ2-2; 7 nucleotides agree with TRBD2. CDR3 length: 19 amino acids. V shed 0 bases, J shed 5 bases, and the junction held 15 bases outside the gene matches. The germline V gene has CDR1 SEHNR and CDR2 FQNEAQ (reference sequence). CDR3 nucleotides: TGTGCCAGCAGCTTAGCGGCGTTCAAGAGCGGGGAGTGGACCGGGGAGCTGTTTTTT. Residues: CASSLAAFKSGEWTGELFF.